This T cell receptor beta chain is drawn from a study of CD8 T cells in Susac syndrome. The multiple sclerosis controls were treatment-naive patients affected by stable or active relapsing-remitting disease. While CD8+ and CD4+ T cells were isolated negatively, TEMRA cells were enriched by FACS. RNA, at about 0.45 to 1 ug, was reverse transcribed with random hexamers. By means of immunoSEQ multiplex PCR, TCR beta CDR3 spanning 54 Vbeta and 13 Jbeta underwent amplification. In TCRdb, the immunoSEQ multiplex PCR reads were re-called with MiXCR into one record per CDR3 protein. The sample records approximately 150,000 distinct CDR3 sequences, roughly 80% being singletons. This CDR3 is 11 amino acids long. Germline loops: CDR1 PRHDT, CDR2 FYEKMQ (reference sequence). Trimming removed 2 bases from V and 7 bases from J, with 0 bases in between.

The clonotype was recovered from a human donor with multiple sclerosis. Sequencing was performed on CD8+ T cells from PBMCs. V is TRBV13 and J is TRBJ1-6; D is unclear. CDR3 DNA: TGTGCCAGCAGCTTAAATTCACCCCTCCACTTT. This gives the protein CASSLNSPLHF.